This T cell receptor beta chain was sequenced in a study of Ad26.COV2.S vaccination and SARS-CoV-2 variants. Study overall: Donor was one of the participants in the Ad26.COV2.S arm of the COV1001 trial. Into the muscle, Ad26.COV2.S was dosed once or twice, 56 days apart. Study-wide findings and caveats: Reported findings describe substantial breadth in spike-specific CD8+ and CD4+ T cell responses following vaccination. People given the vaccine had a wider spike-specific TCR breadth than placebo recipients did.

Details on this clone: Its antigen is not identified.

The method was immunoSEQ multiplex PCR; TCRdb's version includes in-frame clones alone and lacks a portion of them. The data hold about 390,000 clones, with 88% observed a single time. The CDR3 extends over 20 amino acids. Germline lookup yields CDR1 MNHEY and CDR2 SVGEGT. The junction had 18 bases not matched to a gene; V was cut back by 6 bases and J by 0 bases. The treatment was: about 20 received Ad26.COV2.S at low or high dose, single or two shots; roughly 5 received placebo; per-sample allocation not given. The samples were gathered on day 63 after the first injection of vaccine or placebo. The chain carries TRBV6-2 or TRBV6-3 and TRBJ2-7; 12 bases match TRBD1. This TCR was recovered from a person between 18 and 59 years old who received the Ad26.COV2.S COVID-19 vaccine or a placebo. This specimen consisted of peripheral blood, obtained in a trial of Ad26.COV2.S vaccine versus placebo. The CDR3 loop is CASSRSTGTGGIISSYEQYF. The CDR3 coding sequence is TGTGCCAGCAGCCGATCCACCGGGACAGGGGGCATAATAAGCTCCTACGAGCAGTACTTC.